A single sample gave rise to the 2 T cell receptor beta chains below, sequenced in a study of T cell repertoires in cytomegalovirus infection. TCRdb used MiXCR to reprocess the reads, holding one entry per CDR3 protein. The data show about 310,000 distinct CDR3 sequences, with 8% to 10% seen just once and about 2.3% held by the top ten. Sequenced material: PBMCs. These receptors all come from a human donor in good health (CMV status not recorded). Some clones in this sample may be carry-over from other donors' samples.

The chain has TRBV5-5 and TRBJ2-5, with a weak D call TRBD1 (7 bases). Germline V gene data show CDR1 as SGHKS and CDR2 as YYEKEE (reference sequence). This CDR3 is 16 amino acids long. V lost 4 bases, J lost 2 bases, and 18 bases lay in between. In nucleotides, the CDR3 is TGTGCCAGCAGCGCCGGACAGGCCGGAGGGCAAGAGACCCAGTACTTC. As protein: CASSAGQAGGQETQYF.

In its sample, this clonotype was seen a few times. This chain joins TRBV12-3 or TRBV12-4 and TRBJ2-7; D may be TRBD1 (6 bases). CDR3 length: 14 residues. Between the trimmed V and J ends, which lost 5 bases and 5 bases, there was a span of 16 bases. CDR3 in DNA: TGTGCCAGCAGTCCCGACAGGTTCCTAGACGAGCAGTACGTC. Its translation is CASSPDRFLDEQYV.